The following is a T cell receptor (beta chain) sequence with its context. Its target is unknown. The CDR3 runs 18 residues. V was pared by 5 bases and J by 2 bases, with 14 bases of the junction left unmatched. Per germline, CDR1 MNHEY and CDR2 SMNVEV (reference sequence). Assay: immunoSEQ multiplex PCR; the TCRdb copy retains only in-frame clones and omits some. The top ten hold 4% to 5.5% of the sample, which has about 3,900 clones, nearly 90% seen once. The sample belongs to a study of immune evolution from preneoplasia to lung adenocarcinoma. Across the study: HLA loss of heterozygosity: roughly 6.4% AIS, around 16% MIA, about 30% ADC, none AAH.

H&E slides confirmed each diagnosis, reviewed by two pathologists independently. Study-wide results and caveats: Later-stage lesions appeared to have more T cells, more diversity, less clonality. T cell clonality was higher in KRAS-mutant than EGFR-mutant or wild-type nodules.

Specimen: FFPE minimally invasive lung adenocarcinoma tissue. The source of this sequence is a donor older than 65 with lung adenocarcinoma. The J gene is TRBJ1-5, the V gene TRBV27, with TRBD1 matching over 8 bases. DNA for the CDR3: TGTGCCAGCAGTCACCGCCGGACAGGGAGGGGACGCAATCAGCCCCAGCATTTT. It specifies CASSHRRTGRGRNQPQHF.